This is a list of T cell receptor beta chains from one sample in a study of blood T cell repertoires in COVID-19. The assay was immunoSEQ multiplex PCR, and TCRdb's table has in-frame clones only and misses some. Among fewer than 250,000 clones listed, 70% to 90% were seen once. The source material was peripheral blood. These receptors all stem from a man aged 45 to 65 with acute or convalescent COVID-19. CDR3s include the opening cysteine and the closing phenylalanine or tryptophan. Fields, in order: D gene, clone size, CDR3 length, V gene, J gene, CDR3 DNA, CDR3 protein. A D gene is named only where the DNA matches it firmly. Only part of the rows carry a size: once, few, many, or a class if the clone is expanded.

>TRBD1|.|15|TRBV6-2/TRBV6-3|TRBJ1-3
TGTGCCAGCAGTTACGGGGACAGGTCTGGAAACACCATATATTTT
CASSYGDRSGNTIYF
>TRBD1|.|17|TRBV5-1|TRBJ2-6
TGCGCCAGCAGGACCGGGACAGGGGGCTCTGGGGCCAACGTCCTGACTTTC
CASRTGTGGSGANVLTF
>TRBD2|.|17|TRBV5-1|TRBJ2-7
TGCGCCAGCAGCTCCCCCGCCCACAGCGGGGGGGACTACGAGCAGTACTTC
CASSSPAHSGGDYEQYF
>TRBD2|.|17|TRBV15|TRBJ2-2
TGTGCCACCAGCAGAGGGGAGGGAATAGCGAACACCGGGGAGCTGTTTTTT
CATSRGEGIANTGELFF
>TRBD1|.|15|TRBV18|TRBJ2-2
TGTGCCAGCTCACCACCGGGACAGCAGATAGGGGAGCTGTTTTTT
CASSPPGQQIGELFF
>TRBD1|.|14|TRBV5-1|TRBJ1-2
TGCGCCAGCAGCCGACTCCAGGGGGCAGGGGGCTACACCTTC
CASSRLQGAGGYTF
>.|.|13|TRBV6-5|TRBJ2-5
TGTGCCAGCAGGGGGGCAGGGAGCGAGACCCAGTACTTC
CASRGAGSETQYF
>TRBD2|.|15|TRBV5-4|TRBJ2-3
TGTGCCAGCAGGGAGCTAGCGGGGATCACAGATACGCAGTATTTT
CASRELAGITDTQYF
>.|.|14|TRBV5-5|TRBJ1-2
TGTGCCAGCAGCTTGGATAGGGGTCGTGGAGGCTACACCTTC
CASSLDRGRGGYTF
>.|.|15|TRBV29-1|TRBJ1-2
TGCAGCGTTGAAGGAGGCGAACCCTCTACCTATGGCTACACCTTC
CSVEGGEPSTYGYTF
>.|.|16|TRBV19|TRBJ1-2
TGTGCCAGTAAGGCAGGCTCCGGTACGGCAGTCTATGGCTACACCTTC
CASKAGSGTAVYGYTF
>TRBD2|.|15|TRBV9|TRBJ2-5
TGTGCCAGCAGGCGTAGCGGGGGGGCCCAAGAGACCCAGTACTTC
CASRRSGGAQETQYF
>.|.|13|TRBV12-3/TRBV12-4|TRBJ1-1
TGTGCCAGCAGTTTAGAACAGAACACTGAAGCTTTCTTT
CASSLEQNTEAFF
>.|once|14|TRBV11-2|TRBJ2-1
TGTGCCAGCAGCTTAGTCCGGACTGGGAATGAGCAGTTCTTC
CASSLVRTGNEQFF
>TRBD1|few|19|TRBV11-2|TRBJ2-6
TGTGCCAGCAGCTCTCCCCCGGGACAGTACAACTCTGGGGCCAACGTCCTGACTTTC
CASSSPPGQYNSGANVLTF
>.|.|15|TRBV7-9|TRBJ1-5
TGTGCCAGCAGCCACACAGGAATAGGGGATCAGCCCCAGCATTTT
CASSHTGIGDQPQHF
>.|.|15|TRBV25-1|TRBJ2-1
TGTGCCAGCAGTGAAGCTGGGAGCTCCTACAATGAGCAGTTCTTC
CASSEAGSSYNEQFF
>.|once|16|TRBV25-1|TRBJ1-1
TGTGCCAGCCCCGGGACATACGTTCCTCTGAACACTGAAGCTTTCTTT
CASPGTYVPLNTEAFF
>.|.|13|TRBV18|TRBJ1-4
TGTGCCAGCTCACCACCGTCCAGGGAAAAACTGTTTTTT
CASSPPSREKLFF
>TRBD1|.|15|TRBV7-3|TRBJ2-1
TGTGCCAGCAGCTCGGGGACAGGACGATACAATGAGCAGTTCTTC
CASSSGTGRYNEQFF
>.|.|15|TRBV5-1|TRBJ1-4
TGCGCCAGCAGCTTGTTACAGGGTCAAAATGAAAAACTGTTTTTT
CASSLLQGQNEKLFF
>.|once|14|TRBV5-5|TRBJ1-5
TGTGCCAGCAGCTGGGGGGACAGCAATCAGCCCCAGCATTTT
CASSWGDSNQPQHF
>TRBD1|.|14|TRBV5-5|TRBJ1-4
TGTGCCAGCAGCCGGACAGGTTTGGACGAAAAACTGTTTTTT
CASSRTGLDEKLFF
>.|.|16|TRBV5-6|TRBJ1-2
TGTGCCAGCAGCCAAATCGATTCTACAGGGATCTATGGCTACACCTTC
CASSQIDSTGIYGYTF
>TRBD1|.|16|TRBV18|TRBJ2-7
TGTGCCAGCTCACCACTACTAACGGGACAGGGGGACGAGCAGTACTTC
CASSPLLTGQGDEQYF
>.|few|15|TRBV10-3|TRBJ2-3
TGTGCCATCAGTGGGGCAGGGGACGCTCGGGGTACGCAGTATTTT
CAISGAGDARGTQYF
>.|.|13|TRBV6-5|TRBJ1-1
TGTGCCAGCAGTTCACAGGGCGGGACTGAAGCTTTCTTT
CASSSQGGTEAFF
>.|once|16|TRBV5-1|TRBJ1-1
TGCGCCAGCAGCCAATTCACGACAGCGGGGGGCACTGAAGCTTTCTTT
CASSQFTTAGGTEAFF
>TRBD1|once|14|TRBV6-6|TRBJ1-5
TGTGCCAGCAGTTATCCCGGGACAGGGGAGCCCCAGCATTTT
CASSYPGTGEPQHF
>TRBD1|.|11|TRBV27|TRBJ1-2
TGTGCCAGCAGACAACAGGGGAGCTACACCTTC
CASRQQGSYTF
>.|.|13|TRBV30|TRBJ1-1
TGTGCCGGAAAAAAGGGGTTGAACACTGAAGCTTTCTTT
CAGKKGLNTEAFF
>TRBD1|.|15|TRBV5-1|TRBJ1-1
TGCGCCAGCAGCCCGGGACAGGGCATCTTCACTGAAGCTTTCTTT
CASSPGQGIFTEAFF
>.|.|13|TRBV9|TRBJ1-5
TGTGCCAGCAGCGCAATCCTCGGTCAGCCCCAGCATTTT
CASSAILGQPQHF
>.|.|14|TRBV6-5|TRBJ1-2
TGTGCCAGCAGTATACAGACAGGAAACTATGGCTACACCTTC
CASSIQTGNYGYTF
>TRBD1|.|18|TRBV18|TRBJ1-2
TGTGCCAGCTCACCAGTTCTGGGACAGGGGTTTTTGGACTATGGCTACACCTTC
CASSPVLGQGFLDYGYTF